A single sample gave rise to the 23 T cell receptor beta chains below, sequenced in a study of blood T cells in healthy people across ages. A sample-barcoded 5' primer and a J-beta primer mix were used in a second PCR of about 7 to 12 cycles. TCRdb called the 5' RACE reads again in MiXCR, with one record for every CDR3 protein. The table has 1.5 million or so distinct CDR3 sequences, around 42% seen once; the top ten hold 7.9%. Material for sequencing was blood. The source is a woman in her late teens or twenties in good health.

The chain couples TRBV18 to TRBJ2-1, with D possibly matching TRBD2 (5 bases). The germline V gene has CDR1 KGHSH and CDR2 LQKENI. This CDR3 has 16 residues. Between the trimmed V and J ends, which lost 5 bases and 8 bases, there was a span of 22 bases. The DNA of the CDR3 is TGTGCCAGCTCAACCCGGGTGGAGGTTCTGGTCGATGAGCAGTTCTTC. Translated, it gives CASSTRVEVLVDEQFF.

The chain joins TRBV12-3 or TRBV12-4 to TRBJ1-1; TRBD1 aligns across 9 bases. The J segment lost 4 bases and the V segment lost 6 bases, leaving 12 bases of the junction unmatched. The CDR3 contains 16 residues. The CDR3 DNA reads TGTGCCAGCAGCGACAGGGGGGACGTGAGAGGCACTGAAGCTTTCTTT. Translation: CASSDRGDVRGTEAFF.

The CDR3, as DNA: TGCGCCAGCAGCCCAACCCGGGACAGGGCCCTTGTTGAGCAGTTCTTC. Protein: CASSPTRDRALVEQFF. The V gene is TRBV5-1, the J gene TRBJ2-1, with TRBD1 matching over 9 bases. Trimming at V came to 4 bases and at J to 9 bases, leaving 14 bases not matched to a gene. Germline V lookup: CDR1 SGHRS, CDR2 YFSETQ. The CDR3 has 16 residues.

V and J are TRBV12-5 and TRBJ2-7; TRBD1 is a possible D gene (6 bases). Judging by the DNA end, TRBJ2-4 fits better; the J call may be wrong. This CDR3 has 14 residues. Germline values: CDR1 LGHNT, CDR2 FRNRAP. CDR3 nucleotide sequence: TGTGCTAGTGGTTTGGTTACAGGGTCGAACATTCAGTACTTC. This codes for CASGLVTGSNIQYF.

The V call is TRBV4-1, the J call TRBJ2-2, with 11 nucleotides matching TRBD2. This CDR3 contains 19 residues. The V and J ends lost 4 bases and 3 bases, in that order; junction bases with no gene match: 13. Germline V CDR1 and CDR2: MGHRA, YSYEKL. This CDR3 is CASSRDHSEGLADTGELFF. The DNA of the CDR3 is TGCGCCAGCAGCCGGGACCACTCGGAGGGACTAGCGGACACCGGGGAGCTGTTTTTT.

As to this clonotype: One junction end does not reproduce the germline sequence, and a read error may be involved. This chain joins TRBV20-1 and TRBJ2-3; TRBD2 agrees at 11 bases. The CDR3 totals 17 residues. Per germline, CDR1 DFQATT and CDR2 SNEGSKA (reference sequence). This CDR3 is CSARGQLAGAGTETQYF. CDR3 nucleotide sequence: TGCAGTGCTAGGGGTCAACTAGCGGGAGCTGGAACAGAGACGCAGTATTTT.

The genes are TRBV30 and TRBJ2-5, with D maybe TRBD1 (6 bases). V dropped 5 bases and J dropped 1 base, with 11 bases sitting between them. This CDR3 spans 13 amino acids. Germline V CDR1 and CDR2: GTSNPN, SVGIG (reference sequence). The CDR3 bases are TGTGCCTGGCTAGGACAGTCCCAAGAGACCCAGTACTTC. This gives the protein CAWLGQSQETQYF.

The chain uses TRBV28 and TRBJ2-6; no clear D gene. Germline CDR1 and CDR2: MDHEN and SYDVKM. Trimming pared 5 bases from V and 0 bases from J, leaving 8 bases between. This CDR3 has 15 amino acids. The CDR3 DNA follows: TGTGCCAGCAGTGATCAGATCTCTGGGGCCAACGTCCTGACTTTC. Amino acids: CASSDQISGANVLTF.

The J gene is TRBJ2-7, the V gene TRBV5-1; TRBD1 agrees at 8 bases. The V segment lost 5 bases and the J segment 2 bases; nucleotides outside the gene matches: 9. CDR1 and CDR2 from the germline V gene are SGHRS and YFSETQ. The CDR3 extends over 15 amino acids. DNA for the CDR3: TGCGCCAGCAGTTTGACAGGGGAGAGGGCCTACGAGCAGTACTTC. Encoded protein: CASSLTGERAYEQYF.

The genes are TRBV13 and TRBJ2-5, with D hard to call. The CDR3 consists of 13 residues. The germline gives CDR1 PRHDT, CDR2 FYEKMQ (reference sequence). Trimming removed 5 bases from V and 1 base from J, with 8 bases in between. The CDR3 loop reads CASSVLLQETQYF. In DNA, the CDR3 is TGTGCCAGCAGCGTGCTCCTCCAAGAGACCCAGTACTTC.

The chain links TRBV3-1 to TRBJ1-2; a possible D gene is TRBD1 (6 bases). Germline CDR1 LGHDT, CDR2 YNNKEL (reference sequence). The CDR3 sequence is 14 residues long. Between the trimmed V and J ends, which lost 4 bases and 13 bases, there was a span of 22 bases. The CDR3 DNA follows: TGTGCCAGCAGCCCAAATAAGGAATGGACAGCTAGCACCTTC. Residues: CASSPNKEWTASTF.

The chain is built from TRBV7-9 and TRBJ2-5; 12 positions agree with TRBD2. With 8 bases clipped from V and 4 bases from J, the junction kept 8 bases outside the gene matches. In germline, CDR1 is SEHNR, CDR2 FQNEAQ (reference sequence). This CDR3 comprises 15 residues. The CDR3 DNA sequence: TGTGCCAGCCTGACTAGCGGGAGTCGTCCAGAGACCCAGTACTTC. Translation gives CASLTSGSRPETQYF.

This clonotype was detected a few times. J is TRBJ1-6 and V is TRBV20-1; possibly TRBD1 for D (6 bases). Germline V CDR1 and CDR2: DFQATT, SNEGSKA (reference sequence). The length of the CDR3 is 15 residues. V lost 6 bases to trimming and J lost 1 base, with 13 bases between them. The CDR3 sequence is CSAPGQPSYNSPLHF. DNA of the CDR3: TGCAGTGCGCCCGGACAGCCGTCCTATAATTCACCCCTCCACTTT.

J is TRBJ2-7 and V is TRBV2; TRBD2 aligns across 7 bases. The CDR3 runs 13 residues. V gave up 11 bases and J gave up 3 bases; unmatched junction bases: 10. Germline lookup yields CDR1 SNHLY and CDR2 FYNNEI. The DNA for the CDR3 is TGTGCCCCCAAAGGCGGACTAGTCTACGAGCAGTACTTC. It encodes CAPKGGLVYEQYF.

This chain links TRBV10-1 with TRBJ2-3, with a tentative D call TRBD1 (5 bases). The CDR3 is 13 residues long. Germline values: CDR1 WNHNN, CDR2 SYGVQD (reference sequence). V was trimmed by 2 bases and J by 9 bases, leaving 12 bases between them. CDR3 amino acids: CASSEGAVNTQYF. CDR3 bases: TGCGCCAGCAGTGAGGGGGCGGTCAACACGCAGTATTTT.

The CDR3 reads CASSNYRVPMTDTQYF. The CDR3 nucleotides are TGTGCCAGCAGCAATTACAGGGTCCCCATGACAGATACGCAGTATTTT. The chain has TRBV7-2 and TRBJ2-3; a weak D match, TRBD1 (6 bases). There are 16 residues in the CDR3. Trimming stripped 5 bases from V and 3 bases from J, with 18 bases between. Germline V CDR1 and CDR2: SGHTA, FQGNSA.

The chain has TRBV5-1 and TRBJ2-2, with D tentatively TRBD1 (8 bases). Trimming shortened V by 3 bases and J by 0 bases, and 15 bases separated the two germline ends. The germline gives CDR1 SGHRS, CDR2 YFSETQ. The CDR3 contains 17 residues. CDR3: CASSWGGTGANTGELFF. CDR3 DNA sequence: TGCGCCAGCAGCTGGGGGGGGACAGGAGCGAACACCGGGGAGCTGTTTTTT.

This clonotype has a handful of counts. The J gene is TRBJ2-1, the V gene TRBV6-1, with unresolved D. The germline CDR1 and CDR2 sequences are MNHNS and SASEGT. The CDR3 covers 15 residues. V lost 0 bases, J lost 6 bases, and 12 bases lay in between. The chain's CDR3 is CASSEAIWGINEQFF. CDR3 in DNA: TGTGCCAGCAGTGAAGCTATTTGGGGAATCAATGAGCAGTTCTTC.

CDR3 DNA sequence: TGTGCCAGCAGCTTAGATGTGCGGGAGAGCAATGAGCAGTTCTTC. Protein: CASSLDVRESNEQFF. The V call is TRBV7-8, the J call TRBJ2-1, with 7 bases lining up with TRBD2. Germline assignment: CDR1 SGHVS and CDR2 FQNEAQ. The trim removed 1 base at V and 6 bases at J, leaving 6 bases unmatched. This CDR3 spans 15 amino acids.

J is TRBJ1-1 and V is TRBV6-2 or TRBV6-3; D call uncertain. The V and J ends lost 0 bases and 7 bases respectively, with 6 bases between them. The CDR3 totals 12 residues. Germline V gives CDR1 MNHEY, CDR2 SVGEGT. CDR3: CASSYSLGEAFF. Written as DNA, the CDR3 is TGTGCCAGCAGTTACTCGTTGGGTGAAGCTTTCTTT.

The chain recombines TRBV6-5 with TRBJ2-6; 7 bases fit TRBD1. V shed 0 bases, J shed 0 bases, and the junction held 14 bases outside the gene matches. The CDR3 has 21 residues. Germline V gene lookup returns CDR1 MNHEY and CDR2 SVGAGI. The CDR3 protein is CASSYSPETGPLSSGANVLTF. Written as DNA, the CDR3 is TGTGCCAGCAGTTACTCCCCCGAGACAGGGCCCCTTAGCTCTGGGGCCAACGTCCTGACTTTC.

The sample holds a few counts of this clonotype. The chain couples TRBV15 to TRBJ2-1; tentative D call: TRBD1 (6 bases). Between the trimmed V and J ends, which lost 3 bases and 7 bases, there was a span of 19 bases. Per germline, CDR1 LNHNV and CDR2 YYDKDF (reference sequence). The CDR3 totals 16 residues. CDR3 sequence (DNA): TGTGCCACCAGCAGTGGGTTAAGGGATCAGGGGAATGAGCAGTTCTTC. This encodes CATSSGLRDQGNEQFF.

The J gene is TRBJ2-7, the V gene TRBV6-2 or TRBV6-3, with 7 bases lining up with TRBD1. With V trimmed by 4 bases and J by 0 bases, 3 bases remained unmatched. This CDR3 contains 14 residues. The germline V gene has CDR1 MNHEY and CDR2 SVGEGT. The chain's CDR3 is CASSWNRGSYEQYF. DNA of the CDR3: TGTGCCAGCAGTTGGAACAGGGGCTCCTACGAGCAGTACTTC.